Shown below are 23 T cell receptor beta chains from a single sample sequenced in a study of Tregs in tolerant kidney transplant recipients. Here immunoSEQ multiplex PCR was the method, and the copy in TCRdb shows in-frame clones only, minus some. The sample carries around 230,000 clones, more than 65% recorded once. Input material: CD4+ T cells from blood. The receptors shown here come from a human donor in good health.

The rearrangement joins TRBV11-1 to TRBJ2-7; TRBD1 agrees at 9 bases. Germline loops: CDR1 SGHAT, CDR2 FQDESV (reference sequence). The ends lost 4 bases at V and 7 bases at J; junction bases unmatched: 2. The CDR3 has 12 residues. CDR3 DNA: TGTGCCAGCAGCTCGGGACAGGGTGAGCAGTACTTC. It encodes CASSSGQGEQYF.

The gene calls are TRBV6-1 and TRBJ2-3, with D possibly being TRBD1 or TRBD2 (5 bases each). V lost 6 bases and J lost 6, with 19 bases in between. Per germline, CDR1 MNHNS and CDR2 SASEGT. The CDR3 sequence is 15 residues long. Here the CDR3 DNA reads TGTGCCAGCAGAAGCAGAGGGGCCCTAGTCGATACGCAGTATTTT. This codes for CASRSRGALVDTQYF.

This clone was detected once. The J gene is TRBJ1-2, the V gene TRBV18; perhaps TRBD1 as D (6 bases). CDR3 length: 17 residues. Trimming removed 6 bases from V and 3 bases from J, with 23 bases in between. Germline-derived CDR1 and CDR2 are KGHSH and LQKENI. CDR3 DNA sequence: TGTGCCAGCTCCCGTTACCAAGGTCCAGGGGTAGACTATGGCTACACCTTC. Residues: CASSRYQGPGVDYGYTF.

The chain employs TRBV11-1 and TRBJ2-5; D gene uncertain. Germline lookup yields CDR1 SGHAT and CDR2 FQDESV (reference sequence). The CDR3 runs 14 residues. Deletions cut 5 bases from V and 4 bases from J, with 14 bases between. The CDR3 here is CASSIGSRAETQYF. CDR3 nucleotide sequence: TGTGCCAGCAGCATCGGGTCCCGGGCAGAGACCCAGTACTTC.

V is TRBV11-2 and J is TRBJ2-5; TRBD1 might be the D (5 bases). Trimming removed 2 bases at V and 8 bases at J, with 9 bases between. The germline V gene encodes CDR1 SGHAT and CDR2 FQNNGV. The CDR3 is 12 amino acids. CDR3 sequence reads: CASSLRQLTQYF. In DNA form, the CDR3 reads TGTGCCAGCAGCTTAAGACAGTTAACCCAGTACTTC.

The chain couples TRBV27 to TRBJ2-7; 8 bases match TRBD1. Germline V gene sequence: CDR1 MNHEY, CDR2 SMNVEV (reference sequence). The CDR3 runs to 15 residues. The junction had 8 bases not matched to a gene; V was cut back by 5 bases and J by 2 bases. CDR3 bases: TGTGCCAGCAGTAAGACCGGGACAGGCCCCTACGAGCAGTACTTC. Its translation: CASSKTGTGPYEQYF.

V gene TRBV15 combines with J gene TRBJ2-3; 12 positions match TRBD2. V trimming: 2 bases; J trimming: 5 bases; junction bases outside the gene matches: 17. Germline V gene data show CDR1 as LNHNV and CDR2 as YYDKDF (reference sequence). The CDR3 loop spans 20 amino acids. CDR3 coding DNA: TGTGCCACCAGCAGAACCCGGATGGAAATAGTGACTAGCGGGAGAGATACGCAGTATTTT. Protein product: CATSRTRMEIVTSGRDTQYF. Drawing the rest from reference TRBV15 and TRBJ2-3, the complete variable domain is DAMVIQNPRYQVTQFGKPVTLSCSQTLNHNVMYWYQQKSSQAPKLLFHYYDKDFNNEADTPDNFQSRRPNTSFCFLDIRSPGLGDTAMYLCATSRTRMEIVTSGRDTQYFGPGTRLTVL.

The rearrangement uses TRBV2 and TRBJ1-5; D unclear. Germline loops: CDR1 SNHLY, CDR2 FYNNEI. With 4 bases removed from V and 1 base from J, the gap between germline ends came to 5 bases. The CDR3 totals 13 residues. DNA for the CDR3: TGTGCCAGCAGTGTTCAGAGCAATCAGCCCCAGCATTTT. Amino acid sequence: CASSVQSNQPQHF.

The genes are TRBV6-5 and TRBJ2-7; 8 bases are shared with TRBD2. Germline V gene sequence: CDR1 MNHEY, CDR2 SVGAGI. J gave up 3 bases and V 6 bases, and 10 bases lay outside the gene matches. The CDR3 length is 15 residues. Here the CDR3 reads CASSPDLAGIYEQYF. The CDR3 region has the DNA TGTGCCAGCAGCCCTGATCTAGCGGGTATCTACGAGCAGTACTTC.

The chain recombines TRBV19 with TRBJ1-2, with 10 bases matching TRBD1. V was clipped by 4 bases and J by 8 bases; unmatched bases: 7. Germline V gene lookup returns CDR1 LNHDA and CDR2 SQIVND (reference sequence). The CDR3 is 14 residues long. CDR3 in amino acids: CASSKERTGGGYTF. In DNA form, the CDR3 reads TGTGCCAGTAGTAAGGAGAGGACAGGGGGAGGCTACACCTTC.

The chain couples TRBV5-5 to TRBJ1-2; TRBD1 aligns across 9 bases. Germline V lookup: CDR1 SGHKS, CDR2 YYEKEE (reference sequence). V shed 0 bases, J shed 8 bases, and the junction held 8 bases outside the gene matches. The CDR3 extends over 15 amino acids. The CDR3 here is CASSLAGQGLGGYTF. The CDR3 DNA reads TGTGCCAGCAGCTTGGCGGGACAGGGTCTAGGGGGCTACACCTTC. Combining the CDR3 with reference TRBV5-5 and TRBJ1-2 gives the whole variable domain DAGVTQSPTHLIKTRGQQVTLRCSPISGHKSVSWYQQVLGQGPQFIFQYYEKEERGRGNFPDRFSARQFPNYSSELNVNALLLGDSALYLCASSLAGQGLGGYTFGSGTRLTVV.

This CDR3 reads CSVRDTRSYEQYF. The DNA for the CDR3 is TGCAGCGTTAGGGACACCCGCTCCTACGAGCAGTACTTC. The chain carries TRBV29-1 and TRBJ2-5, with D possibly matching TRBD1 (6 bases). The better agreement between TRBJ2-7 and the DNA end casts doubt on the J call. The CDR3 contains 13 residues. Germline CDR1 and CDR2: SQVTM and ANQGSEA.

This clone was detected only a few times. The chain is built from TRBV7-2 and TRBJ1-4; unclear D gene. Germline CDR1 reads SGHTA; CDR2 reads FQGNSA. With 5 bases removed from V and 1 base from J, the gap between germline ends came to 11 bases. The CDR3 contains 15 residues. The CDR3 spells CASSRNSVTNEKLFF. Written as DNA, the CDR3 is TGTGCCAGCAGCCGAAACAGTGTAACTAATGAAAAACTGTTTTTT. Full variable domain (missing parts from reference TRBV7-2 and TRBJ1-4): GAGVSQSPSNKVTEKGKDVELRCDPISGHTALYWYRQSLGQGLEFLIYFQGNSAPDKSGLPSDRFSAERTGGSVSTLTIQRTQQEDSAVYLCASSRNSVTNEKLFFGSGTQLSVL.

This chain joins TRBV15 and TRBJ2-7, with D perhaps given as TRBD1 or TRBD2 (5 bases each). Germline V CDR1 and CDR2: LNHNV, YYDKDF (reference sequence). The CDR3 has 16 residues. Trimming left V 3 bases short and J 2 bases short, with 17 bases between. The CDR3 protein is CATSSVGTGLAYEQYF. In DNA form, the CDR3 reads TGTGCCACCAGCAGTGTCGGTACGGGGCTTGCCTACGAGCAGTACTTC.

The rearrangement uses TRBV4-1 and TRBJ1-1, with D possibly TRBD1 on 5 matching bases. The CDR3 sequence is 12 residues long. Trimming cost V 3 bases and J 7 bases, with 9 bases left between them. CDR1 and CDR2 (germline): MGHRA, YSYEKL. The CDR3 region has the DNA TGCGCCAGCAGCCAGGGGGAGGTTGAAGCTTTCTTT. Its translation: CASSQGEVEAFF.

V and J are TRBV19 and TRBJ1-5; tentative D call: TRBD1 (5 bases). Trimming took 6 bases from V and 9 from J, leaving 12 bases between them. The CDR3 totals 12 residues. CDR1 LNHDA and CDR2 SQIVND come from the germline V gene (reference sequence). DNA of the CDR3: TGTGCCAGTAGCCGACAGATGGGGCCCCAGCATTTT. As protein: CASSRQMGPQHF. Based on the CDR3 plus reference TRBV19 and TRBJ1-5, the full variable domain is DGGITQSPKYLFRKEGQNVTLSCEQNLNHDAMYWYRQDPGQGLRLIYYSQIVNDFQKGDIAEGYSVSREKKESFPLTVTSAQKNPTAFYLCASSRQMGPQHFGDGTRLSIL.

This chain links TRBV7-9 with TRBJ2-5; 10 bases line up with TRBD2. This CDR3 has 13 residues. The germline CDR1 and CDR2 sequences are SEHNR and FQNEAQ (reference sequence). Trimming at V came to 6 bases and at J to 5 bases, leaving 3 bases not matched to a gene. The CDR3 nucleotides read TGTGCCAGCAGTTCTAGCGGGGGTGAGACCCAGTACTTC. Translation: CASSSSGGETQYF. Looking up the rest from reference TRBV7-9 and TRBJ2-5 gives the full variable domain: DTGVSQNPRHKITKRGQNVTFRCDPISEHNRLYWYRQTLGQGPEFLTYFQNEAQLEKSRLLSDRFSAERPKGSFSTLEIQRTEQGDSAMYLCASSSSGGETQYFGPGTRLLVL.

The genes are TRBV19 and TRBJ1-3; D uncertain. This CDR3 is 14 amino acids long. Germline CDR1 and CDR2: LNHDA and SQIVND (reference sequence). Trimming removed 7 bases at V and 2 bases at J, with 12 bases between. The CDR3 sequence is CASKVGSTGNTIYF. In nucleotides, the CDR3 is TGTGCCAGTAAAGTGGGCTCCACTGGAAACACCATATATTTT.

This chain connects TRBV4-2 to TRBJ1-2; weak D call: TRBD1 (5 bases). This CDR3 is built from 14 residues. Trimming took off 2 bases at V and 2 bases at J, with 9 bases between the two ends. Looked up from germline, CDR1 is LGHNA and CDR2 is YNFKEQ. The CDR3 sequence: CASSQKTENYGYTF. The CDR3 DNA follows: TGTGCCAGCAGCCAAAAGACAGAGAACTATGGCTACACCTTC.

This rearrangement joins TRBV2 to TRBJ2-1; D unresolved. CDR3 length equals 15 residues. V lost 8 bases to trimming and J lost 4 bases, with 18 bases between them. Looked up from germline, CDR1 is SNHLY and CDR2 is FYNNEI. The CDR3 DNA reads TGTGCCAGCTCCCGGTGGGCGGAAAGTTACAATGAGCAGTTCTTC. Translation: CASSRWAESYNEQFF.

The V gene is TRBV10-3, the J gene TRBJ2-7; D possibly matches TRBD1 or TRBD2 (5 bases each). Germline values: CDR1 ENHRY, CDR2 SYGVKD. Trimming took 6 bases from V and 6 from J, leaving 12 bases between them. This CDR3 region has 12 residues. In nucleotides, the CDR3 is TGTGCCATCAGGTTTCCGGGGCGCGAGCAGTACTTC. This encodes CAIRFPGREQYF.

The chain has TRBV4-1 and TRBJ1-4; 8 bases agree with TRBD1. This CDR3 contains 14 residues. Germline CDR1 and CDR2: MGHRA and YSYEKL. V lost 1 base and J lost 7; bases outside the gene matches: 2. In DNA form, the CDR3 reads TGCGCCAGCAGCCAAGCAGGGGGCCGTGAAAAACTGTTTTTT. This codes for CASSQAGGREKLFF.

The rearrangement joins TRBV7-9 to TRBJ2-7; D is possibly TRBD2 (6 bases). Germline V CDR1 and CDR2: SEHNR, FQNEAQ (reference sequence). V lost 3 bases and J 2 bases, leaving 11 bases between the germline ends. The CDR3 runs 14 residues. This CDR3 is CASSFGGFTYEQYF. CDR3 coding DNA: TGTGCCAGCAGCTTTGGAGGGTTTACCTACGAGCAGTACTTC.